The 21 T cell receptor beta chains below were found in one sample sequenced in a study of PD-L1 blockade in urothelial cancer. Time point given: peripheral blood 6 weeks after treatment start. Generated by immunoSEQ multiplex PCR, the TCRdb table keeps only in-frame clones and is missing some. The sample yields about 66,000 clones, 88% seen once. Specimen: PBMCs, collected around atezolizumab (anti-PD-L1) treatment. These TCRs come from a man in his fifties or sixties with urothelial cancer.

The chain employs TRBV30 and TRBJ1-1; tentative D call: TRBD1 (6 bases). Per the germline V gene, CDR1 is GTSNPN and CDR2 is SVGIG (reference sequence). The CDR3 is made up of 14 amino acids. V gave up 3 bases and J gave up 2 bases, with 13 bases separating them. DNA of the CDR3: TGTGCCTGGAGCCCGGGACAAGGAAACACTGAAGCTTTCTTT. The encoded protein is CAWSPGQGNTEAFF.

The V call is TRBV16, the J call TRBJ2-1; D may be TRBD2 (7 bases). CDR1 is KGHSY and CDR2 is FQNENV in the germline V gene. The CDR3 totals 14 residues. V dropped 6 bases and J dropped 5 bases, with 14 bases sitting between them. The CDR3 DNA sequence: TGTGCCAGCAGTCGAGGGGGGGTTAACAATGAGCAGTTCTTC. Translation: CASSRGGVNNEQFF.

The gene calls are TRBV4-2 and TRBJ2-7; TRBD2 might be the D (6 bases). CDR1 is LGHNA, CDR2 YNFKEQ, per germline. The CDR3 spans 16 residues. Trimming left V 0 bases short and J 2 bases short, with 14 bases between. DNA of the CDR3: TGTGCCAGCAGCCAAGAAATGGGCGGGGTTACCTACGAGCAGTACTTC. Protein product: CASSQEMGGVTYEQYF.

For the CDR3, the DNA is TGTGCCAGCAGCCGACAGACAGGGGCTTACGAGCAGTACTTC. Its protein is CASSRQTGAYEQYF. V usage is TRBV7-9 and J usage is TRBJ2-7; 8 positions agree with TRBD1. V lost 5 bases, J lost 4 bases, and 7 bases stayed unmatched. This CDR3 has 14 residues. The germline V gene encodes CDR1 SEHNR and CDR2 FQNEAQ (reference sequence).

The gene calls are TRBV6-5 and TRBJ2-7; possible D gene TRBD1, 5 bases. This CDR3 contains 14 residues. V was pared by 6 bases and J by 1 base, with 13 bases between. Germline assignment: CDR1 MNHEY and CDR2 SVGAGI. CDR3 coding DNA: TGTGCCAGCAGGGTGACAGTTAGGTCCTACGAGCAGTACTTC. This codes for CASRVTVRSYEQYF.

V is TRBV5-6 and J is TRBJ2-7; D not resolved. The CDR3 totals 14 residues. The germline V gene has CDR1 SGHDT and CDR2 YYEEEE. V was trimmed by 7 bases and J by 2 bases, leaving 16 bases between them. The CDR3: CASESGPDTYEQYF. The CDR3 DNA is TGTGCCAGCGAATCGGGTCCTGATACCTACGAGCAGTACTTC.

This clone was found a few times. CDR3 amino acids: CASSQNYEQYF. In DNA, the CDR3 is TGCGCCAGCAGCCAGAACTACGAGCAGTACTTC. The chain uses TRBV10-2 and TRBJ2-7, with no clear D. This CDR3 spans 11 amino acids. Looked up from germline, CDR1 is WSHSY and CDR2 is SAAADI. The germline V and J ends were trimmed by 6 bases and 3 bases, with 6 bases remaining between them.

The CDR3 region has the DNA TGTGCCAGCAGTTACTCGAGCGGGGGCTTGAACATTCAGTACTTC. It is translated as CASSYSSGGLNIQYF. This rearrangement joins TRBV6-5 to TRBJ2-4; 8 nucleotides align to TRBD2. CDR1 MNHEY and CDR2 SVGAGI come from the germline V gene. The CDR3 runs 15 residues. The V and J ends lost 0 bases and 7 bases, in that order; junction bases with no gene match: 5.

The CDR3 DNA is TGCAGCGCCGGGAGGGCCGAGACTGAGCAGTTCTTC. Translating gives CSAGRAETEQFF. The chain combines TRBV29-1 with TRBJ2-1; 8 positions agree with TRBD2. The CDR3 has 12 amino acids. J gave up 9 bases and V 7 bases, and 8 bases lay outside the gene matches. Germline CDR1 and CDR2: SQVTM and ANQGSEA.

The chain recombines TRBV10-1 with TRBJ2-1; 7 bases fit TRBD2. Germline CDR1 WNHNN, CDR2 SYGVQD (reference sequence). The V segment lost 8 bases and the J segment 2 bases; nucleotides outside the gene matches: 6. The CDR3 has 14 residues. CDR3 bases: TGCGCCAGCGCAGGCGGGGGAACCTACAATGAGCAGTTCTTC. Translating it yields CASAGGGTYNEQFF.

This chain links TRBV5-5 with TRBJ1-4, with a tentative D call TRBD1 (5 bases). V dropped 4 bases and J dropped 7 bases, with 20 bases sitting between them. This CDR3 spans 16 amino acids. CDR1 and CDR2 from the germline V gene are SGHKS and YYEKEE (reference sequence). For the CDR3, the DNA is TGTGCCAGCAGCCCCCCCCGGGGGGTCGGTGGTGAAAAACTGTTTTTT. Its translation is CASSPPRGVGGEKLFF.

The sample holds one count of this clone. CDR3 DNA sequence: TGTGCCAGCAGTGATCCCCGGGCAGGGGGCTCTATTCAGCCCCAGCATTTT. Translated: CASSDPRAGGSIQPQHF. The gene calls are TRBV2 and TRBJ1-5; 8 bases agree with TRBD1. The CDR3 has 17 residues. The germline V gene encodes CDR1 SNHLY and CDR2 FYNNEI. J was trimmed by 6 bases and V by 3 bases; bases with no gene match: 13.

The V gene is TRBV5-1, the J gene TRBJ1-1, with 7 bases that match TRBD1. CDR1 is SGHRS and CDR2 is YFSETQ in the germline V gene. This CDR3 spans 17 amino acids. With 0 bases clipped from V and 2 bases from J, the junction kept 10 bases outside the gene matches. The chain's CDR3 is CASSLEGQPAKNTEAFF. CDR3 nucleotides: TGCGCCAGCAGCTTGGAGGGACAGCCAGCAAAAAACACTGAAGCTTTCTTT.

The chain combines TRBV5-8 with TRBJ1-2; D ambiguous. Germline V gene sequence: CDR1 SGHTS, CDR2 YDEGEE. The V end lost 3 bases, the J end lost 1 base, and 13 bases lay between the germline ends. The CDR3 sequence is 15 residues long. CDR3 coding DNA: TGTGCCAGCAGCTCCTACCGGTACAGTAACTATGGCTACACCTTC. Residues: CASSSYRYSNYGYTF.

The V gene is TRBV6-1, the J gene TRBJ2-5; unclear D gene. CDR1 and CDR2 from the germline V gene are MNHNS and SASEGT. CDR3 length equals 10 residues. The germline V and J ends were trimmed by 7 bases and 5 bases, with 5 bases remaining between them. CDR3 sequence (DNA): TGTGCCAGCAAGAGCGAGACCCAGTACTTC. This translates into CASKSETQYF.

The rearrangement uses TRBV9 and TRBJ2-1, with D tentatively TRBD2 (5 bases). This CDR3 is 21 amino acids long. Between the trimmed V and J ends, which lost 0 bases and 0 bases, there was a span of 25 bases. The germline V gene has CDR1 SGDLS and CDR2 YYNGEE. DNA of the CDR3: TGTGCCAGCAGCGTAGTCCCCGGGGTAACCAAGACTCTGAGCTCCTACAATGAGCAGTTCTTC. This sequence encodes CASSVVPGVTKTLSSYNEQFF.

The chain couples TRBV5-6 to TRBJ1-6; D remains unclear. Trimming pared 0 bases from V and 9 bases from J, leaving 13 bases between. The germline V gene has CDR1 SGHDT and CDR2 YYEEEE. The CDR3 length is 15 residues. The CDR3 here is CASSLGDGRSSPLHF. The CDR3 DNA sequence: TGTGCCAGCAGCTTGGGTGATGGGCGCAGTTCACCCCTCCACTTT.

The rearrangement joins TRBV5-1 to TRBJ2-5, with unresolved D. The CDR3 extends over 17 amino acids. The germline V gene has CDR1 SGHRS and CDR2 YFSETQ. Between the trimmed V and J ends, which lost 0 bases and 4 bases, there was a span of 19 bases. CDR3 protein: CASSLAYSPSAGETQYF. The CDR3 DNA reads as TGCGCCAGCAGCTTGGCCTATTCTCCCAGTGCAGGAGAGACCCAGTACTTC.

The chain has TRBV12-5 and TRBJ2-3; possibly TRBD2 for D (7 bases). CDR3 length: 14 amino acids. Germline values: CDR1 LGHNT, CDR2 FRNRAP. V lost 5 bases and J 5 bases, leaving 14 bases between the germline ends. The CDR3 DNA sequence: TGTGCTAGTGGTATCGGCGGGGGCCGAGATACGCAGTATTTT. It codes for CASGIGGGRDTQYF.

This chain links TRBV4-1 with TRBJ2-2; 8 bases map to TRBD1. The CDR3 length is 15 residues. The J segment lost 5 bases and the V segment lost 4 bases, leaving 6 bases of the junction unmatched. Germline assignment: CDR1 MGHRA and CDR2 YSYEKL. DNA for the CDR3: TGCGCCAGCAGCCGAGACAGGGGTAAAACCGGGGAGCTGTTTTTT. Amino acids: CASSRDRGKTGELFF.

This chain joins TRBV2 and TRBJ2-7; TRBD2 aligns across 8 bases. The germline V gene encodes CDR1 SNHLY and CDR2 FYNNEI. CDR3 length equals 14 residues. With 6 bases clipped from V and 2 bases from J, the junction kept 6 bases outside the gene matches. This CDR3 reads CASSPGLVTYEQYF. CDR3 sequence (DNA): TGTGCCAGCAGCCCGGGACTAGTAACCTACGAGCAGTACTTC.